This TCR beta chain was identified in a study of blood T cells in healthy people across ages. Findings of the study overall: A roughly linear age-dependent decrease characterized TCR beta diversity per million T cells. Long-lived donors exceeded aged donors in naive CD4+ cells and diversity. Underestimates were what the diversity estimates from one million T cells were considered to be.

Through a sample-barcoded 5' primer and a J-beta primer mix, a second PCR was run for roughly 6 to 12 cycles. Every cDNA molecule carried a tag from a template-switch adaptor bearing 12 random nucleotides. One entry per CDR3 protein results from TCRdb running MiXCR on the 5' RACE reads. The sample contains hundreds of thousands of distinct CDR3 sequences, roughly 60% of which appear only once. The V end was cut by 6 bases, the J end by 11 bases, with 13 bases between. The length of the CDR3 is 11 residues. Worth noting for this clonotype: The target antigen is unknown.

The receptor comes from a young man in good health. The chain employs TRBV12-3 or TRBV12-4 and TRBJ1-1; possibly TRBD1 for D (5 bases). The material sequenced was blood. CDR3 coding DNA: TGTGCCAGCAGCACAGGAGGGTACGCTTTCTTT. Protein: CASSTGGYAFF.